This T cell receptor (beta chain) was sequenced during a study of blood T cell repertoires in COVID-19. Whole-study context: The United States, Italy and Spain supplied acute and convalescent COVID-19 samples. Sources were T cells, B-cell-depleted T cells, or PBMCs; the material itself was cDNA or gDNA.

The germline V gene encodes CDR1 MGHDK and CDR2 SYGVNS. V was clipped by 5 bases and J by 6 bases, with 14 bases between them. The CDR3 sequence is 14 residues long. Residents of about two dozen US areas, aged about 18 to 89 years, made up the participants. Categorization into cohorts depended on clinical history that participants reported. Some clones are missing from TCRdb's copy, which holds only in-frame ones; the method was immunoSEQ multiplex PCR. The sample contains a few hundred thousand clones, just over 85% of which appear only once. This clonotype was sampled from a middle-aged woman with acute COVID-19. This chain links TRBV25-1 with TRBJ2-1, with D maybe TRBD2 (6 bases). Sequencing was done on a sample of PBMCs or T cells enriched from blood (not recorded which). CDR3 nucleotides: TGTGCCAGCAGTCCATGGAAGGGAGGCAATGAGCAGTTCTTC. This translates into CASSPWKGGNEQFF. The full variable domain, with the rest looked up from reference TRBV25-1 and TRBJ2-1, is EADIYQTPRYLVIGTGKKITLECSQTMGHDKMYWYQQDPGMELHLIHYSYGVNSTEKGDLSSESTVSRIRTEHFPLTLESARPSHTSQYLCASSPWKGGNEQFFGPGTRLTVL.